This TCR beta chain was profiled in a study of shared clonotypes between healthy human individuals. Looking at the study overall: Samples came from two female and a few male donors aged 18 to 49. Per-donor plates numbered three CD4 naive, three CD4 memory, two CD8 naive and one CD8 memory.

On this clone itself: Its antigen remains unidentified.

V was cut by 5 bases and J by 2 bases, with 15 bases left in between. The CDR3 extends over 15 amino acids. CDR1 is LGHNA and CDR2 is YSLEER in the germline V gene. Measured with immunoSEQ multiplex PCR; TCRdb has only the in-frame clones, and not every one. The sample has under 2,500,000 clones, around 95% seen once; the top ten hold approximately 0.13%. Study results and caveats: Clonotypes shared by all four sorted-subset donors had higher generation probabilities than non-shared clonotypes. Sequencing of the sorted subsets was shown by rarefaction to be incomplete despite large depth.

The clonotype comes from a man aged 18 to 29 in good health. The sample comprised naive CD4+ T cells sorted from blood. The subset: CD45RA+ positively selected. V usage is TRBV4-3 and J usage is TRBJ1-1; unclear D gene. Here the CDR3 reads CASSVQTVSNTEAFF. The CDR3 coding sequence is TGCGCCAGCAGCGTACAAACAGTCTCCAACACTGAAGCTTTCTTT.